This T cell receptor beta chain came from a study of blood T cell repertoires in COVID-19. Study background: The cDNA or gDNA used as material had been derived from T cells, B-cell-depleted T cells, or PBMCs.

The CDR3 runs to 14 residues. V was clipped by 1 base and J by 10 bases; unmatched bases: 7. The germline CDR1 and CDR2 sequences are MGHRA and YSYEKL. Methods used by the authors: From reference gene primer amplification, estimates of nucleated cell counts were derived. Produced via immunoSEQ multiplex PCR; TCRdb's table is partial and in-frame only. Clonal size and the V and J genes are those of that table, whereas D and trimming came from the DNA. This table has about 150,000 clones, about nine tenths appearing once. The study drew participants aged about 18 to 89 years from 24 US areas. A COVID-19 case was met by exposed participants within 2 weeks before study entry.

Material: PBMCs or T cells enriched from blood (not recorded which). This receptor was taken from a woman aged 40 to 50 who had been exposed to COVID-19. V usage is TRBV4-1 and J usage is TRBJ2-1, with 7 bases matching TRBD1. The DNA of the CDR3 is TGCGCCAGCAGCCAAGGGGGTCTCAGGGGGGAGCAGTTCTTC. It translates to CASSQGGLRGEQFF.